This TCR beta chain was found in a study of T cells after yellow fever vaccination. J lost 7 bases, V lost 5 bases, and 12 bases had no gene match. Germline lookup yields CDR1 SGHTA and CDR2 FQGNSA. The CDR3 extends over 16 amino acids. At least ten counts were recorded for this clonotype. Each CDR3 protein is one row after TCRdb ran MiXCR on the 5' RACE reads. Counted here are about 310,000 distinct CDR3 sequences, around 4% occurring once; the ten biggest clones make up 23%. The receptor was derived from a man aged 18 to 30 who received the YFV17D yellow fever vaccine. The sample in question was PBMCs, obtained on the day of the yellow fever booster vaccination. The V call is TRBV7-2, the J call TRBJ2-2; 8 bases agree with TRBD2. In DNA, the CDR3 is TGTGCCAGCAGCCCAAGACTAGCGCTCATTGGCGGGGAGCTGTTTTTT. Protein sequence: CASSPRLALIGGELFF. Drawing the rest from reference TRBV7-2 and TRBJ2-2, the complete variable domain is GAGVSQSPSNKVTEKGKDVELRCDPISGHTALYWYRQSLGQGLEFLIYFQGNSAPDKSGLPSDRFSAERTGGSVSTLTIQRTQQEDSAVYLCASSPRLALIGGELFFGEGSRLTVL.